The present TCR beta chain was sequenced within a study of CD8+ T cells in alopecia areata. Findings of the study overall: In patients, TCRs were shared less clearly than in mice, and HLA may possibly be involved.

For this clone: The target antigen is unknown.

In each case, RNA was isolated and then reverse transcribed into cDNA as the sequencing template. TCRdb keeps only in-frame clones here, not all; method: immunoSEQ multiplex PCR. This table has under 300,000 clones, 65% to 70% appearing once. CDR1 and CDR2 from the germline V gene are SQVTM and ANQGSEA. The CDR3 is 11 amino acids. Trimming stripped 6 bases from V and 6 bases from J, with 11 bases between. The source is a human donor with alopecia areata. The material sequenced was CD4+ T cells sorted from blood, taken at week 0. The chain has TRBV29-1 and TRBJ1-1; D unclear. The CDR3 nucleotides are TGCAGCGTAAGGGTCGGACCTGAAGCTTTCTTT. Amino acids: CSVRVGPEAFF.